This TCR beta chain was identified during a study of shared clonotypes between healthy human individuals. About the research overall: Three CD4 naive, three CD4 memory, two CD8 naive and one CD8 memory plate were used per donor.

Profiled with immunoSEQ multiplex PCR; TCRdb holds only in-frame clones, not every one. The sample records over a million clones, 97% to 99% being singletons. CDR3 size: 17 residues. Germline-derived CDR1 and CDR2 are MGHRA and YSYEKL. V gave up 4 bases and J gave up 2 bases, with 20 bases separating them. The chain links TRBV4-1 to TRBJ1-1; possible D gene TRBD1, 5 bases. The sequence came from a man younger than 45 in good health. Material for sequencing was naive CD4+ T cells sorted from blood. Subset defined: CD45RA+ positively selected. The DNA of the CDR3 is TGCGCCAGCAGCCGGGGGTTGTTGGAGGACCGAAACACTGAAGCTTTCTTT. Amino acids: CASSRGLLEDRNTEAFF.